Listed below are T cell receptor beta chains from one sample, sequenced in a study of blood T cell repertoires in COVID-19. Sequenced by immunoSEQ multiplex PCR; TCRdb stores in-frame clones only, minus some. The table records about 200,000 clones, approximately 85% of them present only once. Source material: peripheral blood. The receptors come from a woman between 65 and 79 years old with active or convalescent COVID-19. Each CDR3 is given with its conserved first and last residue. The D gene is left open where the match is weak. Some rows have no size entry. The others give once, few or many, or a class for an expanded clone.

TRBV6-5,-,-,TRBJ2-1,CASSYEGGSSYNEQFF,TGTGCCAGCAGTTACGAGGGGGGGAGCTCCTACAATGAGCAGTTCTTC
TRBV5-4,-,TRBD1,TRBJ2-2,CASSNRGQGAKGGELFF,TGTGCCAGCTCCAACCGGGGACAGGGGGCTAAGGGCGGGGAGCTGTTTTTT
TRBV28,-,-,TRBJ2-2,CASSFWVGLGGELFF,TGTGCCAGCAGTTTCTGGGTGGGACTGGGCGGGGAGCTGTTTTTT
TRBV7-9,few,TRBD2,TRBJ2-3,CASSLGLAGVRLGTDTQYF,TGTGCCAGCAGCTTAGGGCTAGCGGGAGTACGCTTGGGCACAGATACGCAGTATTTT
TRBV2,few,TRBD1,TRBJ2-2,CASRETGGFTGELFF,TGTGCCAGCAGAGAGACAGGGGGCTTCACCGGGGAGCTGTTTTTT
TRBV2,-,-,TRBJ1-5,CASSDRFNNQPQHF,TGTGCCAGCAGTGACCGGTTCAACAATCAGCCCCAGCATTTT
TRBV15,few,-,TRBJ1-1,CATSRDFWGRPNTEAFF,TGTGCCACCAGCAGAGATTTTTGGGGCAGACCGAACACTGAAGCTTTCTTT
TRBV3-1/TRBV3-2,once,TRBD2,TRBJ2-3,CASSQRGERTDTQYF,TGTGCCAGCAGCCAGCGGGGGGAGCGCACAGATACGCAGTATTTT
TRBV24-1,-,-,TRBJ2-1,CATSVNYEQFF,TGTGCCACCAGTGTTAATTATGAGCAGTTCTTC
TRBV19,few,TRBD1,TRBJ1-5,CASSIKTGGFQPQHF,TGTGCCAGTAGTATAAAGACAGGGGGCTTCCAGCCCCAGCATTTT
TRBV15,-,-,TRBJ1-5,CATSSQTGVNQPQHF,TGTGCCACCAGCAGCCAAACCGGAGTTAATCAGCCCCAGCATTTT
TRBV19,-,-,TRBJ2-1,CASSAWASSNEQFF,TGTGCCAGTAGTGCCTGGGCAAGCTCAAATGAGCAGTTCTTC
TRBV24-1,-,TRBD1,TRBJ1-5,CATSDGTGVYSNQPQHF,TGTGCCACCAGTGATGGGACAGGGGTGTATAGCAATCAGCCCCAGCATTTT
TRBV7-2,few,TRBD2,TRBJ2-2,CASSWTSGYTGELFF,TGTGCCAGCAGCTGGACTAGCGGATACACCGGGGAGCTGTTTTTT
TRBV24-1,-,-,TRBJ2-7,CATSDPRQGSLGEQYF,TGTGCCACCAGTGATCCGCGTCAGGGGAGCCTAGGCGAGCAGTACTTC
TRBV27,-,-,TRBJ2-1,CASRYRYNEQFF,TGTGCCAGCCGCTATCGGTACAATGAGCAGTTCTTC